One sample yielded the 13 T cell receptor beta chains listed below, sequenced in a study of blood T cell repertoires in COVID-19. Profiling relied on immunoSEQ multiplex PCR, and the TCRdb table lists in-frame clones only, not all of them. The sample shows about 130,000 clones, over 75% of them seen only once. Sequences were obtained from peripheral blood. The source of these receptors is a man of 80 years or more with active or convalescent COVID-19.

V usage is TRBV6-5 and J usage is TRBJ1-3; D remains ambiguous. Trimming shortened V by 5 bases and J by 0 bases, and 5 bases separated the two germline ends. The CDR3 spans 13 residues. Per germline, CDR1 MNHEY and CDR2 SVGAGI. DNA of the CDR3: TGTGCCAGCAGTCCTAACTCTGGAAACACCATATATTTT. It is translated as CASSPNSGNTIYF.

This rearrangement joins TRBV5-5 to TRBJ1-4; 9 bases line up with TRBD1. Germline CDR1 reads SGHKS; CDR2 reads YYEKEE (reference sequence). J lost 8 bases, V lost 4 bases, and 9 bases had no gene match. The CDR3 covers 15 residues. The CDR3 DNA is TGTGCCAGCAGCCGGGAGGGACAGGGAAGGGAAAAACTGTTTTTT. This codes for CASSREGQGREKLFF.

The CDR3 sequence: CASTPPGGGGNQPQHF. The CDR3 bases are TGTGCCAGCACCCCCCCGGGGGGCGGAGGGAATCAGCCCCAGCATTTT. V usage is TRBV2 and J usage is TRBJ1-5; possibly TRBD1 for D (6 bases). The CDR3 consists of 16 residues. V was cut by 7 bases and J by 4 bases, with 20 bases left in between. Germline values: CDR1 SNHLY, CDR2 FYNNEI.

This chain joins TRBV19 and TRBJ1-1; D remains unclear. Between the trimmed V and J ends, which lost 3 bases and 0 bases, there was a span of 17 bases. The V gene's germline CDR1 is LNHDA and CDR2 SQIVND (reference sequence). The CDR3 runs 17 residues. The chain's CDR3 is CASSIGTHVKMNTEAFF. CDR3 DNA: TGTGCCAGTAGTATTGGCACGCACGTGAAAATGAACACTGAAGCTTTCTTT.

The chain couples TRBV5-5 to TRBJ2-5; possibly TRBD1 for D (5 bases). Germline CDR1 is SGHKS and CDR2 is YYEKEE (reference sequence). Between the trimmed V and J ends, which lost 4 bases and 5 bases, there was a span of 15 bases. The CDR3 length is 14 residues. The CDR3 sequence is CASSPEGVGETQYF. CDR3 nucleotide sequence: TGTGCCAGCAGCCCCGAAGGGGTTGGGGAGACCCAGTACTTC. Based on the CDR3 plus reference TRBV5-5 and TRBJ2-5, the full variable domain is DAGVTQSPTHLIKTRGQQVTLRCSPISGHKSVSWYQQVLGQGPQFIFQYYEKEERGRGNFPDRFSARQFPNYSSELNVNALLLGDSALYLCASSPEGVGETQYFGPGTRLLVL.

The chain links TRBV5-1 to TRBJ2-2, with TRBD1 matching over 7 bases. Germline assignment: CDR1 SGHRS and CDR2 YFSETQ. The CDR3 length is 15 residues. Unmatched junction bases numbered 3, after V lost 0 bases and J lost 4 bases. CDR3 nucleotides: TGCGCCAGCAGCTTGGGGGGACAGTTCACCGGGGAGCTGTTTTTT. Its protein is CASSLGGQFTGELFF.

This clone showed up just once. The chain carries TRBV27 and TRBJ2-7; the D is unclear. CDR1 is MNHEY and CDR2 is SMNVEV in the germline V gene (reference sequence). The CDR3 runs 14 residues. Trimming pared 5 bases from V and 2 bases from J, leaving 13 bases between. CDR3 protein: CASSLMSGTYEQYF. DNA for the CDR3: TGTGCCAGCAGTCTCATGTCAGGAACCTACGAGCAGTACTTC.

This clone has just one count. The chain employs TRBV28 and TRBJ1-4, with TRBD1 as a possible D gene (6 bases). The V end was cut by 1 base, the J end by 5 bases, with 11 bases between. The CDR3 has 15 residues. Germline V CDR1 and CDR2: MDHEN, SYDVKM. CDR3 in DNA: TGTGCCAGCAGTTTATCTTCAGGGGCAAATGAAAAACTGTTTTTT. Its protein is CASSLSSGANEKLFF.

The chain uses TRBV9 and TRBJ1-1; no firm D call. V was pared by 0 bases and J by 1 base, with 10 bases between. In germline, CDR1 is SGDLS, CDR2 YYNGEE. The CDR3 runs to 15 residues. The CDR3 nucleotides are TGTGCCAGCAGCGTAGTTGCCAGGTCGAACACTGAAGCTTTCTTT. It codes for CASSVVARSNTEAFF.

Only a few counts were recorded for this clone. The chain carries TRBV7-9 and TRBJ1-4, with TRBD1 identical over 9 bases. This CDR3 spans 18 amino acids. V was pared by 5 bases and J by 3 bases, with 13 bases of the junction left unmatched. CDR1 and CDR2 from the germline V gene are SEHNR and FQNEAQ (reference sequence). CDR3 DNA sequence: TGTGCCAGCAGCCTCCCCCCGGGACAGGGTGTATCTAATGAAAAACTGTTTTTT. It yields the protein CASSLPPGQGVSNEKLFF. Supplemented by reference TRBV7-9 and TRBJ1-4, the full variable domain reads DTGVSQNPRHKITKRGQNVTFRCDPISEHNRLYWYRQTLGQGPEFLTYFQNEAQLEKSRLLSDRFSAERPKGSFSTLEIQRTEQGDSAMYLCASSLPPGQGVSNEKLFFGSGTQLSVL.

Here the CDR3 reads CASSLAAGAAPQPQHF. CDR3 bases: TGTGCCAGCAGCTTAGCGGCGGGGGCGGCCCCCCAGCCCCAGCATTTT. V gene TRBV7-2 combines with J gene TRBJ1-5; tentative D call: TRBD1 (6 bases). The CDR3 extends over 16 amino acids. Trimming shortened V by 0 bases and J by 7 bases, and 16 bases separated the two germline ends. Germline V gene data show CDR1 as SGHTA and CDR2 as FQGNSA.

The chain links TRBV5-4 to TRBJ2-1; 8 bases match TRBD1. CDR3 size: 14 residues. Germline trimming cut 7 bases from V and 6 bases from J; bases unmatched to any gene: 9. Germline V lookup: CDR1 SGHNT, CDR2 YYREEE (reference sequence). The CDR3: CASAVGQGRNEQFF. The CDR3 DNA sequence: TGTGCCAGCGCCGTTGGACAGGGCCGCAATGAGCAGTTCTTC.

The V call is TRBV6-6, the J call TRBJ1-6; 9 bases match TRBD1. V gave up 5 bases and J gave up 7 bases; unmatched junction bases: 12. CDR1 and CDR2 (germline): MNHNY, SVGAGI (reference sequence). This CDR3 has 17 residues. CDR3 residues: CASSPRSGTGLNSPLHF. The CDR3 DNA sequence: TGTGCCAGCAGTCCTCGGTCCGGGACAGGGTTAAATTCACCCCTCCACTTT.